This TCR beta chain is from a study of T-cell reconstitution after alpha-beta-depleted transplantation in children. In its sample, this clonotype was seen a few times. Its target is not known. TCRbeta library preparation incorporated unique molecular identifiers. TCRdb itself ran the PCR reads through MiXCR, one entry per CDR3 protein. This table holds a few hundred thousand distinct CDR3 sequences, about a quarter found once. Study-wide results and caveats: It was reported that alpha-beta T cells came from several hundred expanded graft clones (about two months after transplant).

This TCR was recovered from a boy in the first two years of life with Wiskott-Aldrich syndrome, due to receive a stem cell transplant. The starting material was PBMCs, obtained before TCRalphabeta/CD19-depleted stem cell transplant.

DNA for the CDR3: TGTGCCAGCAGCCGTCTTCGAGGGGTCTCCTACGAGCAGTACTTC. Translating gives CASSRLRGVSYEQYF. The gene calls are TRBV28 and TRBJ2-7; possibly TRBD1 or TRBD2 for D (5 bases each). Germline V gene data show CDR1 as MDHEN and CDR2 as SYDVKM. V was cut by 6 bases and J by 0 bases, with 15 bases left in between. CDR3 length: 15 amino acids.